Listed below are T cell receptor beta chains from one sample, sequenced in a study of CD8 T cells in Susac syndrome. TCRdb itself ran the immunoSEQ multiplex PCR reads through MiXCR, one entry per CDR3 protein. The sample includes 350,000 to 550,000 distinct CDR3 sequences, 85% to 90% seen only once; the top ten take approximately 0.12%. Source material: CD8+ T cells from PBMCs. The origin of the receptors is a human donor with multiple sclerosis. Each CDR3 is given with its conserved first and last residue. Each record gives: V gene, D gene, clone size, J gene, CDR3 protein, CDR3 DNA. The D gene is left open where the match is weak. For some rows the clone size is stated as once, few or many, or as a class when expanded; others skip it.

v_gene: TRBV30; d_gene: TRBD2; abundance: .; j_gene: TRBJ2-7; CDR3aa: CAWGGDQTYEQYF; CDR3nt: TGTGCCTGGGGGGGGGACCAGACCTACGAGCAGTACTTC
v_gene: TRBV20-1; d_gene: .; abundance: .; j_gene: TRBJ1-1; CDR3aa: CSASSNGAGGPEAFF; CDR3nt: TGCAGTGCTAGTTCAAACGGGGCAGGCGGTCCTGAAGCTTTCTTT
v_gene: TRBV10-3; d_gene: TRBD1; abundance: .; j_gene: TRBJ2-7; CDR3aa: CAISELGTGGDEQYF; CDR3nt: TGTGCCATCAGTGAGTTGGGGACAGGGGGCGACGAGCAGTACTTC
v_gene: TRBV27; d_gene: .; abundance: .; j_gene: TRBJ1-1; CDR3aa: CASSPQAFF; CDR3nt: TGTGCCAGCAGTCCCCAAGCTTTCTTT
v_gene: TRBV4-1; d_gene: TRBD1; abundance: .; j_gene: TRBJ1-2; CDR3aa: CASSPSTGAGGYTF; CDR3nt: TGCGCCAGCAGCCCCTCGACAGGGGCCGGTGGCTACACCTTC
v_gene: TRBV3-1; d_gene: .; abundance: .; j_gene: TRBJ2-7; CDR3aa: CASSPPTVPYEQYF; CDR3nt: TGTGCCAGCAGCCCGCCGACAGTTCCGTACGAGCAGTACTTC
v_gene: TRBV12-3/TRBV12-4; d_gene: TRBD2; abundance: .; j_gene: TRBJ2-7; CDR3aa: CASRGTRSIEQYF; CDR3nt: TGTGCCAGCAGGGGGACTAGAAGCATCGAGCAGTACTTC
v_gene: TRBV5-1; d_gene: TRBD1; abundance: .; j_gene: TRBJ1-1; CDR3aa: CASSLSPGQGSTEAFF; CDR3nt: TGCGCCAGCAGCTTGTCTCCGGGACAGGGGTCCACTGAAGCTTTCTTT
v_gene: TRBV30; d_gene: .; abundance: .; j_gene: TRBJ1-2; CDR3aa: CAWSGGSHYGYTF; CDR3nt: TGTGCCTGGAGTGGTGGGTCTCACTATGGCTACACCTTC
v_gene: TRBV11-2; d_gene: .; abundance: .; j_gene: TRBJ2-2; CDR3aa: CASSLVGGFGRTNTGELFF; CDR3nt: TGTGCCAGCAGCTTAGTTGGGGGGTTTGGTCGCACGAACACCGGGGAGCTGTTTTTT
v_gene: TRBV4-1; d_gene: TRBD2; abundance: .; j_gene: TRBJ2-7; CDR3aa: CASSPDRTSGYEQYF; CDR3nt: TGCGCCAGCAGCCCAGATCGGACTAGCGGATACGAGCAGTACTTC
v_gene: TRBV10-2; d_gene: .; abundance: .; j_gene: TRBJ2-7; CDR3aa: CASSESRAAIEQYF; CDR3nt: TGCGCCAGCAGTGAGTCGCGGGCCGCTATCGAGCAGTACTTC
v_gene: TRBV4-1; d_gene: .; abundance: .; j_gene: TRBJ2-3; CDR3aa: CASSQETGIGTDTQYF; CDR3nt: TGCGCCAGCAGCCAAGAGACGGGAATAGGCACAGATACGCAGTATTTT
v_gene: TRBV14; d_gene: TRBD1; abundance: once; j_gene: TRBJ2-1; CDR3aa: CASSQYRGTYNEQFF; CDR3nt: TGTGCCAGCAGCCAATACAGGGGAACCTACAATGAGCAGTTCTTC
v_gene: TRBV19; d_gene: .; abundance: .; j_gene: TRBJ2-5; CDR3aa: CASNSAGVTPKETQYF; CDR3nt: TGTGCCAGTAATTCGGCAGGGGTGACACCTAAAGAGACCCAGTACTTC
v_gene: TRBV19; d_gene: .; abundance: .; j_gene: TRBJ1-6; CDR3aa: CASSIDPGTAVDSPLHF; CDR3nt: TGTGCCAGTAGTATAGACCCCGGGACGGCGGTTGATTCACCCCTCCACTTT
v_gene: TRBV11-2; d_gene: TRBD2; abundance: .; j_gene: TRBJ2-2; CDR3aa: CASSPWRGSPGELFF; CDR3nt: TGTGCCAGCAGCCCCTGGCGGGGGAGCCCCGGGGAGCTGTTTTTT
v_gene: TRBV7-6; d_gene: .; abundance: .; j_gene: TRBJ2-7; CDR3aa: CASSLVEGHEQYF; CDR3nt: TGTGCCAGCAGCTTAGTAGAGGGTCACGAGCAGTACTTC
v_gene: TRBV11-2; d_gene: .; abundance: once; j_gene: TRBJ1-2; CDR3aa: CASSLPRLDGYTF; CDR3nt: TGTGCCAGCAGCTTACCGAGGTTGGATGGCTACACCTTC
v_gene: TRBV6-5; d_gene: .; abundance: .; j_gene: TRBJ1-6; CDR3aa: CASSSWGATGEYNSPLHF; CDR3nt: TGTGCCAGCAGTTCGTGGGGGGCTACAGGCGAGTATAATTCACCCCTCCACTTT
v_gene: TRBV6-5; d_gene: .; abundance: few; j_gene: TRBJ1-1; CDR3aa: CASILPGLGGVPEAFF; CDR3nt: TGTGCCAGCATTCTCCCCGGGCTCGGTGGGGTTCCCGAAGCTTTCTTT
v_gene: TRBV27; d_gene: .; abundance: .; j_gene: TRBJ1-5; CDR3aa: CASSDGQYSNQPQHF; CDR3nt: TGTGCCAGCAGTGACGGACAGTATAGCAATCAGCCCCAGCATTTT
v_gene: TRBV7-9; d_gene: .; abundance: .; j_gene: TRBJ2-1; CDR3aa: CASSSGSGPSWDEQFF; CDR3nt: TGTGCCAGCAGCTCAGGCTCCGGTCCGTCCTGGGATGAGCAGTTCTTC
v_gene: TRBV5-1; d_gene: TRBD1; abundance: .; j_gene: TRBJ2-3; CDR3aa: CASSWAGTGGPDTQYF; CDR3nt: TGCGCCAGCAGCTGGGCCGGGACAGGTGGTCCAGATACGCAGTATTTT
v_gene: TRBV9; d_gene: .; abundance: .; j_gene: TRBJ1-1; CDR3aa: CASSSRTDNREAFF; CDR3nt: TGTGCCAGCAGCTCCCGGACAGACAATCGAGAAGCTTTCTTT
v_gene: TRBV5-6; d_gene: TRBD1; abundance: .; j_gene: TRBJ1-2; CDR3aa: CASSFPNSVGTGEEGYTF; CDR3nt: TGTGCCAGCAGCTTTCCCAATAGCGTCGGGACAGGGGAAGAAGGCTACACCTTC
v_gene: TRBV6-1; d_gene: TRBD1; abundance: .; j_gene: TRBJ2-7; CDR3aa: CASSEEGQVPYEQYF; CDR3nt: TGTGCCAGCAGTGAAGAGGGACAGGTACCCTACGAGCAGTACTTC
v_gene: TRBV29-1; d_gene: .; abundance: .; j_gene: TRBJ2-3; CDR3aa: CSVPDTDTQYF; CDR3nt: TGCAGCGTTCCTGACACAGATACGCAGTATTTT
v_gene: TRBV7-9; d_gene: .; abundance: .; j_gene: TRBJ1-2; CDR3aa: CASSLVGWGSNYGYTF; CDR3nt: TGTGCCAGCAGCTTAGTTGGCTGGGGTTCTAACTATGGCTACACCTTC
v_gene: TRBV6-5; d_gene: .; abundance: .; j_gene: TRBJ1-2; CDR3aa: CASSYSMGGRDNYGYTF; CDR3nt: TGTGCCAGCAGTTACTCGATGGGGGGCCGCGACAACTATGGCTACACCTTC
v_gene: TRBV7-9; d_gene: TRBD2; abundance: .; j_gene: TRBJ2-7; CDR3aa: CASSSHGTSARYEQYF; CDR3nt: TGTGCCAGCAGCTCCCACGGGACTAGCGCCCGCTACGAGCAGTACTTC
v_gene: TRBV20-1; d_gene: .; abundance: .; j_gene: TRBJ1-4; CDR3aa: CSAPDNNNEKLFF; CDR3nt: TGCAGTGCCCCGGACAACAATAATGAAAAACTGTTTTTT
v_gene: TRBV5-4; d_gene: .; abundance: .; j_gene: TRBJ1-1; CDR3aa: CASSLGYSENTEAFF; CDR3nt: TGTGCCAGCAGCTTGGGGTACAGCGAGAACACTGAAGCTTTCTTT
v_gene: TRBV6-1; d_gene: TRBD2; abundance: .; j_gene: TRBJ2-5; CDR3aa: CASSTPDGGGETQYF; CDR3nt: TGTGCCAGCAGTACCCCGGATGGCGGGGGAGAGACCCAGTACTTC
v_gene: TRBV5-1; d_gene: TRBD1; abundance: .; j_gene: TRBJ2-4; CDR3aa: CASSLAGQGVKNIQYF; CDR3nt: TGCGCCAGCAGCTTGGCGGGACAGGGGGTCAAAAACATTCAGTACTTC
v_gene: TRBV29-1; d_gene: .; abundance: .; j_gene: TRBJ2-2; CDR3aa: CSVNSGTGELFF; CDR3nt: TGCAGCGTTAATTCAGGGACCGGGGAGCTGTTTTTT
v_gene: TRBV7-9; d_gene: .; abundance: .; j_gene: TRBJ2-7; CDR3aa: CASSDSLSYEQYF; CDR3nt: TGTGCCAGCAGCGACTCTTTAAGCTACGAGCAGTACTTC
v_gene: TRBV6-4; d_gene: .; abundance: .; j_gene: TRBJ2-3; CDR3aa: CASSVSEEASTDTQYF; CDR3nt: TGTGCCAGCAGTGTCTCTGAGGAAGCAAGCACAGATACGCAGTATTTT
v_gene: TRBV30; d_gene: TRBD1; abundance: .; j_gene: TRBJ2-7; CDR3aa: CAWSVVRGTSYEQYF; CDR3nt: TGTGCCTGGAGTGTGGTCAGGGGGACCTCCTACGAGCAGTACTTC